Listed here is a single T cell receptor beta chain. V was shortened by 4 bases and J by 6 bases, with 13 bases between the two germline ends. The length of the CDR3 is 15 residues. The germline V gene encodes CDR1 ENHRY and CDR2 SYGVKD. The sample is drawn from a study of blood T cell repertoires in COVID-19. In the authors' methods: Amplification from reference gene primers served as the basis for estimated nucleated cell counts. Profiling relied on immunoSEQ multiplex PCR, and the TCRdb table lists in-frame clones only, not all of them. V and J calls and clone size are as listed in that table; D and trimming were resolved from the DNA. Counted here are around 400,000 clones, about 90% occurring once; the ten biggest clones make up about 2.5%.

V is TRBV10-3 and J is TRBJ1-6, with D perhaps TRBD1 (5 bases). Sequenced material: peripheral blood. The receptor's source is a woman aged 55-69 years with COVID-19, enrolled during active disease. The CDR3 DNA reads TGTGCCATCAGTGGGGAGGGGAACGCTAATTCACCCCTCCACTTT. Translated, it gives CAISGEGNANSPLHF.